Below, 32 T cell receptor beta chains from the same sample are listed, as sequenced in a study of cytomegalovirus exposure and HLA in healthy donors. In the PCR, 60 Vbeta and 13 Jbeta primers were used. Repertoires were generated with immunoSEQ multiplex PCR, while TCRdb's copy carries only in-frame clones and drops some. The sample consists of tens of thousands of clones, roughly 80% of them appearing once. The sequenced sample consisted of PBMCs. These receptors were collected from a man aged 50 or older in good health and CMV-seronegative.

This chain links TRBV7-3 with TRBJ2-1; D might be TRBD2 (6 bases). CDR1 is SGHTA and CDR2 is FQGTGA in the germline V gene. The CDR3 totals 15 residues. V shed 1 base and J shed 5 bases, with 12 bases lying between them. The DNA of the CDR3 is TGTGCCAGCAGCTTAAGCGGACTACCCAACAATGAGCAGTTCTTC. Translated: CASSLSGLPNNEQFF.

This clone was recorded once. The J gene is TRBJ2-1, the V gene TRBV5-1, with 10 bases fitting TRBD1. The junction had 3 bases not matched to a gene; V was cut back by 0 bases and J by 3 bases. Looked up from germline, CDR1 is SGHRS and CDR2 is YFSETQ. The CDR3 loop spans 16 amino acids. CDR3 sequence reads: CASSLGQGARYNEQFF. CDR3 DNA sequence: TGCGCCAGCAGCTTGGGACAGGGGGCCCGCTACAATGAGCAGTTCTTC.

The table lists this clone with a count of one. The chain is built from TRBV10-3 and TRBJ2-7; 8 bases agree with TRBD2. CDR3 length: 13 amino acids. Germline CDR1 reads ENHRY; CDR2 reads SYGVKD. V was pared by 2 bases and J by 3 bases, with 0 bases of the junction left unmatched. CDR3 DNA: TGTGCCATCAGTGAGGGGACTAGCTACGAGCAGTACTTC. This encodes CAISEGTSYEQYF.

Written as DNA, the CDR3 is TGTGCCAGCTCACTGGGGACAGGGGTGTGGAGCAATCAGCCCCAGCATTTT. Amino acid sequence: CASSLGTGVWSNQPQHF. This chain uses TRBV18 with TRBJ1-5; TRBD1 agrees at 10 bases. CDR1 is KGHSH and CDR2 is LQKENI in the germline V gene. The CDR3 runs to 17 residues. V lost 4 bases, J lost 1 base, and 7 bases stayed unmatched.

This clone occurred once. The V gene is TRBV7-2, the J gene TRBJ1-2, with a weak D call TRBD1 (6 bases). From germline, CDR1 is SGHTA and CDR2 FQGNSA. The CDR3 length is 14 residues. Trimming took off 2 bases at V and 4 bases at J, with 11 bases between the two ends. CDR3 in amino acids: CASSLQRTAYGYTF. The CDR3 DNA follows: TGTGCCAGCAGCTTACAACGGACAGCCTATGGCTACACCTTC.

The rearrangement uses TRBV4-2 and TRBJ1-6; 9 positions match TRBD1. CDR1 is LGHNA and CDR2 is YNFKEQ in the germline V gene. V shed 0 bases, J shed 7 bases, and the junction held 7 bases outside the gene matches. This CDR3 is 17 amino acids long. CDR3 protein: CASSQESDRGWNSPLHF. CDR3 nucleotides: TGTGCCAGCAGCCAAGAATCGGACAGGGGCTGGAATTCACCCCTCCACTTT.

The V gene is TRBV19, the J gene TRBJ2-5; unclear D gene. Trimming stripped 6 bases from V and 4 bases from J, with 9 bases between. The germline gives CDR1 LNHDA, CDR2 SQIVND (reference sequence). The CDR3 is 12 residues long. CDR3 nucleotide sequence: TGTGCCAGTAGCATGTCGAGAGAGACCCAGTACTTC. This encodes CASSMSRETQYF.

This clone was counted between two and nine times. The V gene is TRBV7-8, the J gene TRBJ1-3; D gene unclear. V lost 5 bases and J lost 1, with 15 bases in between. Germline V CDR1 and CDR2: SGHVS, FQNEAQ. The CDR3 contains 16 residues. The CDR3 protein is CASSQNPQLSGNTIYF. The CDR3 nucleotides are TGTGCCAGCAGCCAAAACCCACAGCTATCTGGAAACACCATATATTTT.

This chain links TRBV5-4 with TRBJ2-7; 11 bases are shared with TRBD2. The germline CDR1 and CDR2 sequences are SGHNT and YYREEE (reference sequence). This CDR3 region has 14 residues. V lost 0 bases, J lost 5 bases, and 1 base stayed unmatched. The CDR3 loop is CASSLELAGDEQYF. DNA for the CDR3: TGTGCCAGCAGCTTGGAACTAGCGGGAGACGAGCAGTACTTC.

In this sample, this clone turned up once. The chain employs TRBV28 and TRBJ1-2, with D possibly being TRBD1 (5 bases). The CDR3 spans 16 residues. The germline V and J ends were trimmed by 8 bases and 7 bases, with 26 bases remaining between them. From germline, CDR1 is MDHEN and CDR2 SYDVKM. CDR3 bases: TGTGCCAGCTCTACCCCTCGGGTCCGCGGGGGGATTGGCTACACCTTC. Translation gives CASSTPRVRGGIGYTF.

In DNA, the CDR3 is TGCGCCAGCAGCGAAGACGGACAGGGGTATGGCTACACCTTC. Translated: CASSEDGQGYGYTF. The J gene is TRBJ1-2, the V gene TRBV5-1, with TRBD1 matching 9 bases. The CDR3 spans 14 residues. The V segment lost 4 bases and the J segment 5 bases; nucleotides outside the gene matches: 6. Germline V gene sequence: CDR1 SGHRS, CDR2 YFSETQ.

The chain combines TRBV9 with TRBJ2-1; 13 nucleotides line up with TRBD2. This CDR3 is built from 17 residues. CDR1 is SGDLS and CDR2 is YYNGEE in the germline V gene. V was pared by 0 bases and J by 7 bases, with 7 bases of the junction left unmatched. The DNA of the CDR3 is TGTGCCAGCAGCGTAGTTCAGGGGGGACTAGCGGGGAATGAGCAGTTCTTC. As protein: CASSVVQGGLAGNEQFF.

The rearrangement joins TRBV11-2 to TRBJ1-2; possibly TRBD1 for D (5 bases). Trimming shortened V by 1 base and J by 8 bases, and 26 bases separated the two germline ends. Germline values: CDR1 SGHAT, CDR2 FQNNGV. The CDR3 runs 18 residues. The CDR3 nucleotides are TGTGCCAGCAGCTTAGTGTTGGTCCCCAGGGCCCGGGTGTCAGGCTACACCTTC. Protein sequence: CASSLVLVPRARVSGYTF.

The rearrangement joins TRBV30 to TRBJ2-1; a possible D gene is TRBD2 (6 bases). Germline lookup yields CDR1 GTSNPN and CDR2 SVGIG (reference sequence). The CDR3 has 14 amino acids. With 2 bases removed from V and 4 bases from J, the gap between germline ends came to 12 bases. The DNA of the CDR3 is TGTGCCTGGAGTCGCGGGGCGGGGTACAATGAGCAGTTCTTC. This codes for CAWSRGAGYNEQFF. The whole variable domain, remainder taken from reference TRBV30 and TRBJ2-1, is SQTIHQWPATLVQPVGSPLSLECTVEGTSNPNLYWYRQAAGRGLQLLFYSVGIGQISSEVPQNLSASRPQDRQFILSSKKLLLSDSGFYLCAWSRGAGYNEQFFGPGTRLTVL.

The genes are TRBV28 and TRBJ2-5, with 8 bases identical to TRBD1. Germline lookup yields CDR1 MDHEN and CDR2 SYDVKM. The CDR3 runs 18 residues. Losses at the gene ends were 3 bases for V and 4 bases for J; bases not matched to a gene: 16. CDR3: CASSLRRFGTGMGETQYF. The CDR3 DNA reads as TGTGCCAGCAGTTTGCGTCGGTTTGGGACAGGCATGGGAGAGACCCAGTACTTC.

J is TRBJ2-5 and V is TRBV9; weak D call: TRBD1 (6 bases). Germline V lookup: CDR1 SGDLS, CDR2 YYNGEE. The CDR3 has 15 residues. V lost 2 bases and J lost 5, with 16 bases in between. CDR3 residues: CASSVEGGGRETQYF. In DNA, the CDR3 is TGTGCCAGCAGCGTCGAGGGTGGGGGCCGGGAGACCCAGTACTTC.

The rearrangement uses TRBV30 and TRBJ1-3; 8 positions match TRBD1. The CDR3 has 13 residues. Germline lookup yields CDR1 GTSNPN and CDR2 SVGIG (reference sequence). V lost 0 bases to trimming and J lost 7 bases; unmatched junction nucleotides: 2. The CDR3 nucleotides are TGTGCCTGGAGTGTACGGACAGGGAACACCATATATTTT. Its translation is CAWSVRTGNTIYF.

This sequence joins TRBV5-1 and TRBJ2-2, with TRBD2 matching over 11 bases. The germline V gene encodes CDR1 SGHRS and CDR2 YFSETQ. With V trimmed by 8 bases and J by 8 bases, 11 bases remained unmatched. This CDR3 comprises 15 residues. The DNA for the CDR3 is TGCGCCAGTTCCGGGACTAGCGGACCCTCGGGGGAGCTGTTTTTT. It encodes CASSGTSGPSGELFF.

The V and J genes are TRBV15 and TRBJ1-6, with 7 bases aligning to TRBD1. Trimming took 1 base from V and 5 from J; bases not matched to a gene: 2. The CDR3 is 15 residues long. The germline V gene encodes CDR1 LNHNV and CDR2 YYDKDF (reference sequence). The CDR3 sequence is CATSRGTGDNSPLHF. The CDR3 bases are TGTGCCACCAGCAGAGGGACAGGCGATAATTCACCCCTCCACTTT.

V is TRBV19 and J is TRBJ2-7; tentative D call: TRBD1 (6 bases). Germline V lookup: CDR1 LNHDA, CDR2 SQIVND (reference sequence). Trimming left V 6 bases short and J 6 bases short, with 21 bases between. The CDR3 runs to 15 residues. The CDR3 loop is CASSQQGRALGEQYF. CDR3 sequence (DNA): TGTGCCAGTAGCCAACAGGGCAGGGCGTTGGGCGAGCAGTACTTC.

The chain uses TRBV18 and TRBJ2-7, with TRBD2 as a possible D gene (5 bases). The CDR3 totals 13 residues. V lost 0 bases and J 6 bases, leaving 9 bases between the germline ends. The germline gives CDR1 KGHSH, CDR2 LQKENI. The CDR3 loop reads CASSPPSGVEQYF. CDR3 coding DNA: TGTGCCAGCTCACCACCCTCCGGGGTCGAGCAGTACTTC.

The genes are TRBV19 and TRBJ1-3; 9 positions agree with TRBD1. With 6 bases clipped from V and 4 bases from J, the junction kept 13 bases outside the gene matches. The CDR3 totals 17 residues. CDR1 is LNHDA and CDR2 is SQIVND in the germline V gene (reference sequence). The chain's CDR3 is CASRRGTGTARGNTIYF. The DNA of the CDR3 is TGTGCCAGTAGACGGGGGACAGGGACGGCCCGCGGAAACACCATATATTTT.

The gene calls are TRBV2 and TRBJ2-5; 9 bases are shared with TRBD2. J lost 7 bases, V lost 5 bases, and 14 bases had no gene match. The CDR3 is made up of 16 amino acids. The germline gives CDR1 SNHLY, CDR2 FYNNEI. CDR3 coding DNA: TGTGCCAGCAGTACCCCTTCCGGGACTAGCTCCTCGACCCAGTACTTC. It translates to CASSTPSGTSSSTQYF.

This clone has just one count. The chain is built from TRBV6-5 and TRBJ2-2, with 7 bases fitting TRBD2. The CDR3 extends over 13 amino acids. The junction had 1 base not matched to a gene; V was cut back by 2 bases and J by 7 bases. Germline CDR1 is MNHEY and CDR2 is SVGAGI. The CDR3 DNA follows: TGTGCCAGCAGTTACAGGGAGGGCGGGGAGCTGTTTTTT. It codes for CASSYREGGELFF.

The CDR3 coding sequence is TGTGCCAGCAGCTTATATAGCAATCAGCCCCAGCATTTT. Its protein is CASSLYSNQPQHF. This chain uses TRBV2 with TRBJ1-5; D remains unclear. The CDR3 contains 13 residues. The V gene lost 6 bases and the J gene lost 0 bases, with 6 bases spanning the gap. Germline CDR1 is SNHLY and CDR2 is FYNNEI.

The CDR3 DNA is TGTGCCAGCAGCCCTCAGACAGGGACCAGTCAATCTGAAGCTTTCTTT. Encoded protein: CASSPQTGTSQSEAFF. The V call is TRBV4-2, the J call TRBJ1-1, with 7 bases identical to TRBD1. CDR3 length: 16 residues. Trimming cost V 4 bases and J 6 bases; bases outside gene matches: 14. In germline, CDR1 is LGHNA, CDR2 YNFKEQ.

In its sample, this clone was seen a few times. This sequence joins TRBV6-5 and TRBJ1-4; 12 positions match TRBD1. CDR1 is MNHEY, CDR2 SVGAGI, per germline. CDR3 length: 15 residues. V lost 2 bases, J lost 6 bases, and 1 base stayed unmatched. As DNA, the CDR3 is TGTGCCAGCAGTTACGGGACAGGGGGCGATGAAAAACTGTTTTTT. Its protein product is CASSYGTGGDEKLFF.

This chain uses TRBV20-1 with TRBJ2-5; D unresolved. The better agreement between TRBJ2-7 and the DNA end casts doubt on the J call. This CDR3 spans 10 amino acids. Germline CDR1 reads DFQATT; CDR2 reads SNEGSKA (reference sequence). The CDR3 coding sequence is TGCAGTGCTAGCCCTAACGAGCAGTACTTC. Its protein product is CSASPNEQYF.

This chain links TRBV19 with TRBJ1-2; no definite D call. V was clipped by 4 bases and J by 0 bases, with 9 bases between them. The CDR3 covers 14 residues. The germline V gene has CDR1 LNHDA and CDR2 SQIVND (reference sequence). The CDR3 loop is CASSRSRANYGYTF. CDR3 DNA sequence: TGTGCCAGTAGTAGATCCCGGGCTAACTATGGCTACACCTTC.

The chain combines TRBV7-8 with TRBJ2-1; 8 bases are shared with TRBD2. Per the germline V gene, CDR1 is SGHVS and CDR2 is FQNEAQ. Trimming cost V 3 bases and J 2 bases; bases outside gene matches: 3. The CDR3 loop spans 15 amino acids. CDR3 DNA: TGTGCCAGCAGCTTCGGGAGGGGCCCCTACAATGAGCAGTTCTTC. Its protein is CASSFGRGPYNEQFF.

CDR3 loop: CASSPSQTGFYEQYF. In DNA, the CDR3 is TGTGCCAGCTCACCATCTCAAACAGGCTTCTACGAGCAGTACTTC. The chain uses TRBV18 and TRBJ2-7, with a tentative D call TRBD1 (5 bases). Per germline, CDR1 KGHSH and CDR2 LQKENI. CDR3 length: 15 amino acids. V was pared by 2 bases and J by 3 bases, with 14 bases between.

This chain links TRBV2 with TRBJ2-5; TRBD2 matches 12 bases. Germline V gene sequence: CDR1 SNHLY, CDR2 FYNNEI. With V trimmed by 8 bases and J by 1 base, 2 bases remained unmatched. The CDR3 is 14 residues long. CDR3 coding DNA: TGTGCCAGCGGACTAGCGGGGCCCCAAGAGACCCAGTACTTC. Residues: CASGLAGPQETQYF.